The clone carrying this T cell receptor beta chain was counted between two and nine times. The sample is drawn from a study of patients and donors after allogeneic stem cell transplantation. Germline V CDR1 and CDR2: SGHVS, FQNEAQ. The ends lost 2 bases at V and 0 bases at J; junction bases unmatched: 16. The CDR3 runs 20 residues. TCRdb analysed the RT-PCR reads with MiXCR anew, one entry per CDR3 protein. The table shows over 150,000 distinct CDR3 sequences, with roughly 30% occurring only once. The clonotype originates from a human donor who was either an allogeneic HSCT recipient or a stem cell or donor lymphocyte infusion donor (not recorded which). It is not recorded whose cells these are; they may come from a transplant donor. This chain connects TRBV7-8 to TRBJ1-5, with 7 positions matching TRBD1. Sequencing input: blood, either unsorted or a sorted T cell fraction (not recorded which). In DNA form, the CDR3 reads TGTGCCAGCAGCTTACTCCCCTTAACCCGGGACAGACTTAGCAATCAGCCCCAGCATTTT. Protein: CASSLLPLTRDRLSNQPQHF.